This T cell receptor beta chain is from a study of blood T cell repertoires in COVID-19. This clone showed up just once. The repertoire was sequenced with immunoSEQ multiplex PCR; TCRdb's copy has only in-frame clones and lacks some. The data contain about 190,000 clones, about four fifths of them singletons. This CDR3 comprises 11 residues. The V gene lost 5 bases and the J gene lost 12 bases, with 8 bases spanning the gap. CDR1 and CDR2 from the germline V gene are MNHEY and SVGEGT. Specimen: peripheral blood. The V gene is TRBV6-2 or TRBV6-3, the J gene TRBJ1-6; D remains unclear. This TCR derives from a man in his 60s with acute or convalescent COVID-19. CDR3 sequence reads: CASSLPGPLHF. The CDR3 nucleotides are TGTGCCAGCAGTCTCCCGGGACCCCTCCACTTT.